These 20 T cell receptor beta chains came from one sample sequenced in a study of T-cell memory formation after mild COVID-19. TCRdb passed the 5' RACE reads through MiXCR, listing each CDR3 protein once. The table has about 210,000 distinct CDR3 sequences, under 12% seen once; the top ten hold approximately 3%. Sequencing used PBMCs or a T cell subset sorted from them (not recorded which). The receptors shown here come from a man younger than 35 who had mild COVID-19 (a few samples of this study predate the infection). Cell type and time point are not known.

This clonotype was seen only a few times. This rearrangement joins TRBV19 to TRBJ2-3; D is possibly TRBD1 or TRBD2 (5 bases each). Trimming left V 3 bases short and J 5 bases short, with 9 bases between. Germline V gene lookup returns CDR1 LNHDA and CDR2 SQIVND (reference sequence). This CDR3 has 13 residues. CDR3: CASSIPGRDTQYF. CDR3 nucleotide sequence: TGTGCCAGTAGTATTCCAGGGAGAGATACGCAGTATTTT.

J is TRBJ1-2 and V is TRBV5-1; D not resolved. V dropped 4 bases and J dropped 8 bases, with 27 bases sitting between them. In germline, CDR1 is SGHRS, CDR2 YFSETQ. CDR3 size: 17 residues. The CDR3 reads CASSLDWAESRFWGYTF. The CDR3 bases are TGCGCCAGCAGCCTGGATTGGGCAGAGAGCCGTTTCTGGGGCTACACCTTC.

This sequence joins TRBV6-6 and TRBJ1-2; 7 bases are shared with TRBD1. Germline V lookup: CDR1 MNHNY, CDR2 SVGAGI (reference sequence). The CDR3 is 16 amino acids. J lost 5 bases, V lost 0 bases, and 9 bases had no gene match. CDR3 sequence reads: CASSYSMGQIDYGYTF. CDR3 nucleotide sequence: TGTGCCAGCAGTTACTCGATGGGACAGATCGATTATGGCTACACCTTC.

V and J are TRBV6-5 and TRBJ1-6; D not resolved. Trimming took off 5 bases at V and 6 bases at J, with 14 bases between the two ends. The CDR3 has 15 residues. Germline CDR1 MNHEY, CDR2 SVGAGI. In DNA, the CDR3 is TGTGCCAGCAGTAAGAAGGGTGTTATTAATTCACCCCTCCACTTT. It codes for CASSKKGVINSPLHF.

This chain connects TRBV12-3 or TRBV12-4 to TRBJ2-1, with no clear D. The CDR3 runs to 13 residues. Trimming cost V 5 bases and J 8 bases, with 13 bases left between them. CDR3 bases: TGTGCCAGCAGTCAAATTGGGAATCATGAGCAGTTCTTC. Amino acid sequence: CASSQIGNHEQFF.

This clonotype was counted ten times or more. This chain uses TRBV12-3 or TRBV12-4 with TRBJ2-7; D might be TRBD1 (5 bases). The CDR3 length is 13 residues. The germline V and J ends were trimmed by 6 bases and 4 bases, with 13 bases remaining between them. The CDR3 coding sequence is TGTGCCAGCAGCCGGCAGGGTGCGTACGAGCAGTACTTC. This encodes CASSRQGAYEQYF.

This clonotype was seen only a few times. This chain uses TRBV2 with TRBJ2-2; D is unresolved. The V and J ends lost 7 bases and 4 bases respectively, with 7 bases between them. The CDR3 covers 12 residues. The V gene's germline CDR1 is SNHLY and CDR2 FYNNEI. The CDR3 nucleotides are TGTGCCAGCACAAGAACCACCGGGGAGCTGTTTTTT. Amino acids: CASTRTTGELFF.

This clonotype was detected only a few times. The chain uses TRBV5-4 and TRBJ2-1, with 8 positions matching TRBD1. CDR3 length: 13 residues. Germline assignment: CDR1 SGHNT and CDR2 YYREEE (reference sequence). The J segment lost 8 bases and the V segment lost 4 bases, leaving 5 bases of the junction unmatched. CDR3 sequence (DNA): TGTGCCAGCAGCATAGACAGGGGCGATGAGCAGTTCTTC. As protein: CASSIDRGDEQFF.

This chain joins TRBV19 and TRBJ2-1; 12 bases line up with TRBD2. The CDR3 loop spans 15 amino acids. Germline assignment: CDR1 LNHDA and CDR2 SQIVND (reference sequence). Losses at the gene ends were 9 bases for V and 9 bases for J; bases not matched to a gene: 12. DNA for the CDR3: TGTGCCAGCTCCCAGATGCTAGCGGGGGGGAGTGAGCAGTTCTTC. This encodes CASSQMLAGGSEQFF.

The V call is TRBV4-3, the J call TRBJ2-2; a weak D match, TRBD2 (6 bases). Trimming left V 1 base short and J 5 bases short, with 11 bases between. The CDR3 length is 15 residues. CDR1 is LGHNA, CDR2 YSLEER, per germline. The CDR3 region is CASSQVAEGTGELFF. The CDR3 DNA is TGCGCCAGCAGCCAAGTTGCGGAGGGTACCGGGGAGCTGTTTTTT.

This clonotype has only a few counts. The gene calls are TRBV29-1 and TRBJ2-5; no reliable D call. Deletions cut 3 bases from V and 0 bases from J, with 8 bases between. Germline CDR1 reads SQVTM; CDR2 reads ANQGSEA. CDR3 length: 13 amino acids. In nucleotides, the CDR3 is TGCAGCGTTGATAGGTCAGACCAAGAGACCCAGTACTTC. Translated: CSVDRSDQETQYF.

The chain carries TRBV9 and TRBJ2-5; perhaps TRBD1 as D (6 bases). Trimming left V 3 bases short and J 2 bases short, with 11 bases between. Germline CDR1 reads SGDLS; CDR2 reads YYNGEE. The CDR3 has 14 amino acids. The CDR3 protein is CASSAGQWQETQYF. The CDR3 nucleotides read TGTGCCAGCAGCGCGGGACAATGGCAAGAGACCCAGTACTTC. The full variable domain, completed using reference TRBV9 and TRBJ2-5, is DSGVTQTPKHLITATGQRVTLRCSPRSGDLSVYWYQQSLDQGLQFLIQYYNGEERAKGNILERFSAQQFPDLHSELNLSSLELGDSALYFCASSAGQWQETQYFGPGTRLLVL.

This clonotype was seen a few times. The rearrangement links TRBV5-1 to TRBJ2-2, with D perhaps TRBD1 (6 bases). V dropped 4 bases and J dropped 5 bases, with 12 bases sitting between them. This CDR3 region has 14 residues. In germline, CDR1 is SGHRS, CDR2 YFSETQ. The CDR3 sequence is CASSQATGTGELFF. The CDR3 DNA follows: TGCGCCAGCAGCCAGGCGACAGGAACCGGGGAGCTGTTTTTT.

This CDR3 reads CSARTGIGEKLFF. For the CDR3, the DNA is TGCAGTGCCAGAACAGGGATAGGGGAAAAACTGTTTTTT. The chain employs TRBV20-1 and TRBJ1-4; a weak D match, TRBD1 (6 bases). This CDR3 contains 13 residues. CDR1 is DFQATT and CDR2 is SNEGSKA in the germline V gene (reference sequence). Trimming cost V 6 bases and J 8 bases, with 16 bases left between them.

This clonotype was recorded a few times. The chain uses TRBV5-1 and TRBJ1-1; a weak D match, TRBD1 (6 bases). CDR1 and CDR2 from the germline V gene are SGHRS and YFSETQ. V was pared by 0 bases and J by 3 bases, with 9 bases between. The CDR3 runs to 14 residues. This CDR3 is CASSLVEGDTEAFF. The CDR3 DNA reads as TGCGCCAGCAGCTTGGTAGAGGGGGACACTGAAGCTTTCTTT.

The chain links TRBV5-1 to TRBJ1-2; D perhaps matches TRBD1 (6 bases). The CDR3 sequence is 15 residues long. V dropped 1 base and J dropped 5 bases, with 15 bases sitting between them. CDR1 is SGHRS, CDR2 YFSETQ, per germline. CDR3 region: CASSLLSGGLYGYTF. In DNA form, the CDR3 reads TGCGCCAGCAGCTTGTTATCGGGGGGCCTTTATGGCTACACCTTC.

This sequence joins TRBV9 and TRBJ2-1; 11 bases are shared with TRBD2. V lost 4 bases and J lost 4; bases outside the gene matches: 10. This CDR3 region has 17 residues. Per the germline V gene, CDR1 is SGDLS and CDR2 is YYNGEE. CDR3 DNA: TGTGCCAGCAGCTCCTCCCCCGGGACTAGCGGATACAATGAGCAGTTCTTC. Encoded protein: CASSSSPGTSGYNEQFF.

The CDR3 sequence: CASSPQGGLNPGHGYTF. For the CDR3, the DNA is TGTGCCAGCAGCCCGCAGGGGGGGCTGAACCCCGGGCATGGCTACACCTTC. This sequence joins TRBV5-4 and TRBJ1-2; TRBD1 matches at 7 bases. After removal of 4 bases from V and 6 bases from J, the junction contained 18 bases not matched to a gene. This CDR3 comprises 17 residues. Germline lookup yields CDR1 SGHNT and CDR2 YYREEE (reference sequence).

The rearrangement joins TRBV20-1 to TRBJ2-1, with TRBD2 matching 8 bases. The CDR3 covers 14 residues. The ends lost 6 bases at V and 8 bases at J; junction bases unmatched: 12. The V gene's germline CDR1 is DFQATT and CDR2 SNEGSKA (reference sequence). CDR3 nucleotides: TGCAGTGCCCAGCGGGGAAGCGGGGGCCATGAGCAGTTCTTC. It translates to CSAQRGSGGHEQFF.

This clonotype occurred a few times. The rearrangement joins TRBV11-2 to TRBJ2-5; D is possibly TRBD1 or TRBD2 (5 bases each). The CDR3 has 15 residues. Looked up from germline, CDR1 is SGHAT and CDR2 is FQNNGV. The germline V and J ends were trimmed by 6 bases and 6 bases, with 20 bases remaining between them. The CDR3 DNA reads TGTGCCAGCAGTCTAGGCCAGGGACCACAAAAGACCCAGTACTTC. Translated: CASSLGQGPQKTQYF. The entire variable domain, with the rest obtained from reference TRBV11-2 and TRBJ2-5, is as follows: EAGVAQSPRYKIIEKRQSVAFWCNPISGHATLYWYQQILGQGPKLLIQFQNNGVVDDSQLPKDRFSAERLKGVDSTLKIQPAKLEDSAVYLCASSLGQGPQKTQYFGPGTRLLVL.